The 16 T cell receptor beta chains given below trace back to one sample, sequenced in a study of OX40 agonist ivuxolimab in advanced cancers. TCRdb's table, derived via immunoSEQ multiplex PCR, lists solely in-frame clones and lacks some. Found here are about 47,000 clones, about 83% of them singletons; the top ten hold 11% to 15%. The sample in question was CD4+ or CD8+ T cells sorted from blood, obtained in a trial of the OX40 agonist ivuxolimab. The receptors originated from an adult with an advanced solid tumor such as melanoma, head and neck, liver or kidney cancer.

The gene calls are TRBV11-2 and TRBJ1-2; 7 nucleotides agree with TRBD1. The V and J ends lost 1 base and 0 bases, in that order; junction bases with no gene match: 14. Per germline, CDR1 SGHAT and CDR2 FQNNGV. The length of the CDR3 is 19 residues. CDR3 region: CASSLGGLRTGPANYGYTF. DNA for the CDR3: TGTGCCAGCAGCTTAGGGGGACTCCGGACAGGACCAGCTAACTATGGCTACACCTTC.

The table lists this clone with a few counts. This chain connects TRBV7-9 to TRBJ2-5; tentatively, D is TRBD2 (6 bases). V was cut by 6 bases and J by 0 bases, with 14 bases left in between. CDR1 SEHNR and CDR2 FQNEAQ come from the germline V gene (reference sequence). CDR3 length equals 15 residues. CDR3 residues: CASRARGGHQETQYF. CDR3 DNA: TGTGCCAGCAGAGCCCGGGGAGGACACCAAGAGACCCAGTACTTC. The whole variable domain, filled in from reference TRBV7-9 and TRBJ2-5, reads DTGVSQNPRHKITKRGQNVTFRCDPISEHNRLYWYRQTLGQGPEFLTYFQNEAQLEKSRLLSDRFSAERPKGSFSTLEIQRTEQGDSAMYLCASRARGGHQETQYFGPGTRLLVL.

The chain employs TRBV10-2 and TRBJ2-5, with D hard to call. Germline CDR1 and CDR2: WSHSY and SAAADI. V lost 5 bases, J lost 5 bases, and 12 bases lay in between. The CDR3 is 13 residues long. CDR3 residues: CASSPSSRETQYF. CDR3 nucleotides: TGCGCCAGCAGTCCAAGTTCCCGTGAGACCCAGTACTTC.

The gene calls are TRBV29-1 and TRBJ2-1; D possibly corresponds to TRBD1 (6 bases). Germline values: CDR1 SQVTM, CDR2 ANQGSEA. The CDR3 is made up of 14 amino acids. V gave up 6 bases and J gave up 0 bases, with 12 bases separating them. CDR3 sequence reads: CSVRDTSSYNEQFF. DNA of the CDR3: TGCAGCGTCCGGGACACAAGCTCCTACAATGAGCAGTTCTTC.

A single count supports this clone. The J gene is TRBJ2-5, the V gene TRBV9; the D call may be TRBD1 or TRBD2 (5 bases each). Germline V gives CDR1 SGDLS, CDR2 YYNGEE. Trimming left V 4 bases short and J 5 bases short, with 12 bases between. The CDR3 is made up of 13 amino acids. The chain's CDR3 is CASSPKWGETQYF. The CDR3 DNA is TGTGCCAGCAGCCCCAAGTGGGGGGAGACCCAGTACTTC.

CDR3 DNA: TGTGCCAGCAGCTCGTCGAGACAGGGGGCTGGAACTAATGAAAAACTGTTTTTT. Its protein product is CASSSSRQGAGTNEKLFF. V usage is TRBV5-4 and J usage is TRBJ1-4; 10 nucleotides line up with TRBD1. V dropped 3 bases and J dropped 1; count of bases not matched to a gene: 9. This CDR3 comprises 18 residues. In germline, CDR1 is SGHNT, CDR2 YYREEE (reference sequence).

The chain combines TRBV7-9 with TRBJ1-4; D ambiguous. The V gene lost 5 bases and the J gene lost 7 bases, with 14 bases spanning the gap. Germline V gene lookup returns CDR1 SEHNR and CDR2 FQNEAQ (reference sequence). The CDR3 is 14 residues long. The CDR3 DNA is TGTGCCAGCAGCCGTGGGAGGGAGGGTGAAAAACTGTTTTTT. Residues: CASSRGREGEKLFF.

This clone was recorded a few times. J is TRBJ1-3 and V is TRBV21-1; the table calls TRBD1, which could not be checked here. TRBV21-1 represents a pseudogene. The CDR3 has 16 residues. The CDR3 DNA reads TGTGCCAGCAGCAAAGCGCGGACAGTCTCTGGAAACACCATATATTTT. Its translation: CASSKARTVSGNTIYF.

The gene calls are TRBV11-3 and TRBJ2-1, with TRBD2 matching 8 bases. CDR1 and CDR2 (germline): SGHNT, YENEEA. The CDR3 spans 15 residues. Losses at the gene ends were 0 bases for V and 6 bases for J; bases not matched to a gene: 4. CDR3 in amino acids: CASSLEWREVNEQFF. CDR3 DNA sequence: TGTGCCAGCAGCTTAGAGTGGCGGGAGGTCAATGAGCAGTTCTTC.

The CDR3 loop reads CASSIFTEDNYGYTF. CDR3 bases: TGTGCCAGTAGTATTTTTACAGAGGATAACTATGGCTACACCTTC. This chain links TRBV19 with TRBJ1-2; no clear D. The germline V and J ends were trimmed by 3 bases and 1 base, with 12 bases remaining between them. From germline, CDR1 is LNHDA and CDR2 SQIVND (reference sequence). The CDR3 extends over 15 amino acids.

The rearrangement joins TRBV19 to TRBJ2-5, with 9 nucleotides matching TRBD1. The junction had 4 bases not matched to a gene; V was cut back by 4 bases and J by 13 bases. This CDR3 comprises 11 residues. CDR1 is LNHDA, CDR2 SQIVND, per germline (reference sequence). CDR3 nucleotide sequence: TGTGCCAGTAGTACCCGGGACAGGGCGTACTTC. Protein sequence: CASSTRDRAYF.

The chain couples TRBV11-2 to TRBJ1-1, with D uncertain. This CDR3 contains 17 residues. CDR1 is SGHAT, CDR2 FQNNGV, per germline. V dropped 1 base and J dropped 1 base, with 16 bases sitting between them. The CDR3 protein is CASSLGGMAQRNTEAFF. The CDR3 region has the DNA TGTGCCAGCAGCTTAGGGGGTATGGCCCAGAGGAACACTGAAGCTTTCTTT.

V is TRBV6-5 and J is TRBJ2-2; 7 bases are a match to TRBD1. The V gene's germline CDR1 is MNHEY and CDR2 SVGAGI. The CDR3 has 14 amino acids. V trimming: 6 bases; J trimming: 5 bases; junction bases outside the gene matches: 6. The CDR3 spells CASRPGQSTGELFF. Written as DNA, the CDR3 is TGTGCCAGCAGACCGGGACAGTCAACCGGGGAGCTGTTTTTT.

The rearrangement links TRBV10-3 to TRBJ2-3; possibly TRBD1 for D (5 bases). The CDR3 has 15 residues. Germline CDR1 and CDR2: ENHRY and SYGVKD. V lost 4 bases and J 0 bases, leaving 11 bases between the germline ends. The CDR3 is CAISAGFSSTDTQYF. The CDR3 DNA reads TGTGCCATCAGTGCAGGGTTCTCTAGCACAGATACGCAGTATTTT.

The chain couples TRBV5-6 to TRBJ2-1; 12 bases match TRBD1. J was trimmed by 7 bases and V by 4 bases; bases with no gene match: 9. Per the germline V gene, CDR1 is SGHDT and CDR2 is YYEEEE. The CDR3 sequence is 16 residues long. The DNA of the CDR3 is TGTGCCAGCAGCAAAGTGGGGGACAGGGGGCAGAATGAGCAGTTCTTC. This sequence encodes CASSKVGDRGQNEQFF.

This clone was seen just once. The V call is TRBV11-2, the J call TRBJ2-1; TRBD2 agrees at 7 bases. Germline CDR1 and CDR2: SGHAT and FQNNGV. The CDR3 is made up of 15 amino acids. After removal of 3 bases from V and 8 bases from J, the junction contained 10 bases not matched to a gene. This chain's CDR3 is CASSFMEGGKHEQFF. The DNA for the CDR3 is TGTGCCAGCAGCTTCATGGAGGGAGGGAAACATGAGCAGTTCTTC.